This TCR beta chain was observed in a study of T cell changes during pregnancy in multiple sclerosis. V was pared by 6 bases and J by 11 bases, with 12 bases of the junction left unmatched. The CDR3 sequence is 14 residues long. The germline CDR1 and CDR2 sequences are MNHEY and SMNVEV (reference sequence). This clone was seen only once. Sequencing used immunoSEQ multiplex PCR; TCRdb keeps in-frame clones, though not all of them. The sample has 50,000 to 70,000 clones, around nine tenths seen once. The J gene is TRBJ2-4, the V gene TRBV27, with 8 bases lining up with TRBD1. This specimen consisted of CD8+ T cells from peripheral blood mononuclear cells, obtained before pregnancy. This TCR derives from a female donor with multiple sclerosis, enrolled in a pregnancy study. The CDR3 DNA reads TGTGCCAGCAGCCTGTTAGGACAGGGCCAATTTCAGTACTTC. Translation gives CASSLLGQGQFQYF.